Below, one TCR beta chain is given with its context. Its antigen is not known. A much larger clone sits a single nucleotide away, making a read error possible. The CDR3 runs 12 residues. CDR1 is KGHDR and CDR2 is SFDVKD in the germline V gene. Trimming took off 4 bases at V and 4 bases at J, with 6 bases between the two ends. Noted time point: persistent/refractory GD, antithyroid drugs over 5 years with positive TRAb. Generation of the TCR library employed RNA extracted from PBMCs. This entry comes from a study of regulatory T cells in long-lasting Graves disease. Arm-PCR with iRepertoire HTBI primers amplified the CDR3 regions for these TCR beta libraries. How the authors handled the data: The samples yielded roughly 60 TRBV and around 15 TRBJ segments. One entry per CDR3 protein, called by TCRdb with MiXCR from the multiplex PCR reads. The V and J calls were determined by TCRdb, not by the authors. This table holds 700,000 or so distinct CDR3 sequences, around 30% found once.

Study-wide points: Persistent patients had a count of shared public clonotypes (more than 2,500) that exceeded that of new patients (roughly 1,000). The small sample size may have reduced accuracy.

The material sequenced was peripheral blood mononuclear cells (PBMCs), taken when the disease was refractory, from a patient treated with antithyroid drugs. This sequence was found in a female donor with Graves disease. V and J are TRBV24-1 and TRBJ1-1, with D perhaps matching TRBD1 (6 bases). The CDR3 region has the DNA TGTGCCACCAGTGAACAGGGCACTGAAGCTTTCTTT. Protein product: CATSEQGTEAFF.